This T cell receptor (beta chain) was observed in a study of sequential checkpoint blockade in melanoma (dated by TCRdb to between 2018 and 2021). Regarding the study in general: Patients were randomized 1:1 to first-line nivolumab followed by ipilimumab (arm A) or ipilimumab followed by nivolumab (arm B). Maintenance nivolumab was given following each of the two trial sequences. Here is what the overall study found, with its caveats: The response-prediction model combining TCR metrics and mutation burden needs validation in larger, independent patient cohorts.

The immunoSEQ Assay was used to immunosequence TCRbeta CDR3 regions from genomic DNA. Genomic DNA was amplified by bias-controlled multiplex PCR before high-throughput sequencing. Processing in the source paper ran as follows. To quantify the absolute abundance of each unique TCRbeta CDR3 region, the sequences were collapsed and filtered. Clonality, defined as 1 minus Pielou's evenness, was calculated using only productive rearrangements. Clones with significantly greater frequencies in on-treatment versus baseline samples were identified using a previously published method. TCRdb limited this immuneACCESS table to in-frame rearrangements with V and J called. A share of clones is missing; checked studies link under half to unresolved V genes, and the rest is unexplained. The V and J calls and clone size are taken from that table; D and trimming were inferred from the DNA. The sample yields 12,000 or so clones; 70% to 85% were counted once. Of the sample, 6% to 8% is held by the ten largest clones.

As regards this clone: The target of this receptor is not known. No much larger clonotype is one base removed from it; base qualities were not supplied.

Reading the label with the study, this specimen's treatment or condition is: randomized to nivolumab then ipilimumab (arm A) or the reverse (arm B). None of the patients in the trial had previously been given DNA-damaging chemotherapy. On a FACS Aria II flow cytometer, live CD3+CD8+ cells that were negative for CD19 and CD56 were sorted from thawed PBMCs. CheckMate 064, a randomized, open-label phase II trial of sequential checkpoint blockade, was the source of the samples, all of which came from patients with melanoma. Peripheral blood mononuclear cells were obtained through leukapheresis, purified using Ficoll-Paque, and frozen in human serum containing roughly 9.8% DMSO. Right after sorting, the blood CD3+CD8+ cells were verified to be >95% pure, and DNA extraction followed. The germline V gene specifies SGHAT as CDR1 and FQNNGV as CDR2. The trim is 6 bases for V and 8 bases for J, with a gap of 14 bases between the germline ends. Including cysteine and phenylalanine, the CDR3 has 14 amino acids. The DNA shown is the 42-base CDR3, in frame from base 1.

Sequences were derived from CD8+ T cells sorted from blood (inferred from file names), sampled from a patient given nivolumab and ipilimumab in sequence. Recombination connected TRBV11-2 to TRBJ1-6; matching of 6 bases hints at TRBD1 as the D gene. This sequence originates from a human donor with melanoma. The CDR3 protein: CASRWTVVDSPLHF. Here is the DNA: TGTGCCAGCAGGTGGACAGTCGTCGATTCACCCCTCCACTTT.